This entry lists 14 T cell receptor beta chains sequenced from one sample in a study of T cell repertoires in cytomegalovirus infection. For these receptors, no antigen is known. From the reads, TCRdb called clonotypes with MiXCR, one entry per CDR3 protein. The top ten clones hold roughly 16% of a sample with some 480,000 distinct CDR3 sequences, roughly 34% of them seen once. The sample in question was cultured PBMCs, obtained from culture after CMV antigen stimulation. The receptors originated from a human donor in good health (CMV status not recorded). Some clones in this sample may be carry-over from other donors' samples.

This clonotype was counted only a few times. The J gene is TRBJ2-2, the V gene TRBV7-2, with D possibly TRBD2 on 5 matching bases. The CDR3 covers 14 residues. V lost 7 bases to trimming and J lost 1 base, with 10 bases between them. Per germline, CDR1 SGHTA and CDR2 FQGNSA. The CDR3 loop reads CASNGLLNTGELFF. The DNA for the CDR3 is TGTGCCAGCAACGGACTTCTGAACACCGGGGAGCTGTTTTTT.

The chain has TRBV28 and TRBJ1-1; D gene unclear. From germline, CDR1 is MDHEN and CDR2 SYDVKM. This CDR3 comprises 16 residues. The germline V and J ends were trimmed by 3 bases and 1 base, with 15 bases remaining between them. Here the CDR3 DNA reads TGTGCCAGCAGTTTGTATATCCTCTCAACGAACACTGAAGCTTTCTTT. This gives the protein CASSLYILSTNTEAFF.

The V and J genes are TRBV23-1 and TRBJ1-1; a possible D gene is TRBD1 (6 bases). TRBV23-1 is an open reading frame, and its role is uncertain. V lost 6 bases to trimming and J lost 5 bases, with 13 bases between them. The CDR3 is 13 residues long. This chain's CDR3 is CASSGQIWTEAFF. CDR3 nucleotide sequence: TGCGCCAGCAGCGGACAGATTTGGACTGAAGCTTTCTTT.

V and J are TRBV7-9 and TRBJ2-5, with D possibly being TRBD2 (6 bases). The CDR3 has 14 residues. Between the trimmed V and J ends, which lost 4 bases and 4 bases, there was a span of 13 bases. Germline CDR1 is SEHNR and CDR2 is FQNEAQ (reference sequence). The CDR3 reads CASSSSGGGETQYF. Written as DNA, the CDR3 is TGTGCCAGCAGCTCCTCCGGGGGAGGAGAGACCCAGTACTTC.

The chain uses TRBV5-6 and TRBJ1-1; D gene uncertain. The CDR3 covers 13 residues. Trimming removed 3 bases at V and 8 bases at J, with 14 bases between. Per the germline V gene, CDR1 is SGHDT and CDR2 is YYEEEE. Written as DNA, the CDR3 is TGTGCCAGCAGCTCCACCTACTTGGCAGAAGCTTTCTTT. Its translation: CASSSTYLAEAFF.

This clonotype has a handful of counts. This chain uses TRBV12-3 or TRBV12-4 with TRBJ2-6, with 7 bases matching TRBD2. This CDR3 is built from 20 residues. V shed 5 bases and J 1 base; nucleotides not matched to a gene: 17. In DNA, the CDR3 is TGTGCCAGCAGTCTCGGTTCCCGAGGCCTAGCGGCTTCTGGGGCCAACGTCCTGACTTTC. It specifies CASSLGSRGLAASGANVLTF.

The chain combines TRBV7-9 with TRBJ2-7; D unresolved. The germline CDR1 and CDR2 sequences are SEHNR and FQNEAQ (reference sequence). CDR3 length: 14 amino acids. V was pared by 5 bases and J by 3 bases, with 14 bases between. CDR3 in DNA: TGTGCCAGCAGCCAAACCGGACGGAACTACGAGCAGTACTTC. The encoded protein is CASSQTGRNYEQYF.

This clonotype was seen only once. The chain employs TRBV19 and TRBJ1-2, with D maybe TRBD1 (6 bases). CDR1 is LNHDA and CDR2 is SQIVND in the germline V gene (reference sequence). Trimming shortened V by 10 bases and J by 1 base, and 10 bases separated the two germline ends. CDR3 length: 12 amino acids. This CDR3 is CATGASNYGYTF. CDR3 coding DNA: TGTGCCACAGGGGCGAGTAACTATGGCTACACCTTC.

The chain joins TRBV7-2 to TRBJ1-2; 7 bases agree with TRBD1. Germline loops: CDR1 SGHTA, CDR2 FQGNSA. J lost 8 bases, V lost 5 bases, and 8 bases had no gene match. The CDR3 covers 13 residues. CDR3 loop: CASSPQGGSGYTF. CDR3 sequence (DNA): TGTGCCAGCAGCCCCCAAGGGGGCTCAGGCTACACCTTC.

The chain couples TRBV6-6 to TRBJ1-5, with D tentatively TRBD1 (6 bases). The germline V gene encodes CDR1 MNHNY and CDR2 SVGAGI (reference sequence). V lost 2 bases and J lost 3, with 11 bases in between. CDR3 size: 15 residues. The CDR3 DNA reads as TGTGCCAGCAGTTACCATACAGGGATCAATCAGCCCCAGCATTTT. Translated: CASSYHTGINQPQHF.

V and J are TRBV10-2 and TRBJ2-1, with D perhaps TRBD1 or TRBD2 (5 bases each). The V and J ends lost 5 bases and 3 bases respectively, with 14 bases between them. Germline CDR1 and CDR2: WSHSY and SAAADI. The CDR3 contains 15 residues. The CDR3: CASSPSGTIYNEQFF. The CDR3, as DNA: TGCGCCAGCAGTCCTTCCGGGACGATCTACAATGAGCAGTTCTTC.

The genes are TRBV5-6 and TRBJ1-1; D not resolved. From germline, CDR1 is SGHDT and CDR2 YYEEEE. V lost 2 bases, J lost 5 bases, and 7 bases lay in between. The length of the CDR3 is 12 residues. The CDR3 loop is CASSLWKTEAFF. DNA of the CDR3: TGTGCCAGCAGCTTATGGAAGACTGAAGCTTTCTTT.

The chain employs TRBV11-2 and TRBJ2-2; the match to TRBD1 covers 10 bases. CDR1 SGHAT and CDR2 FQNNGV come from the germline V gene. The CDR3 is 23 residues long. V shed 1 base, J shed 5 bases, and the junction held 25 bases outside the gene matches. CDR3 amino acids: CASSLGMVWRDRGPFLKTGELFF. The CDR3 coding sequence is TGTGCCAGCAGCTTAGGGATGGTTTGGAGGGACAGGGGACCCTTCTTGAAGACCGGGGAGCTGTTTTTT.

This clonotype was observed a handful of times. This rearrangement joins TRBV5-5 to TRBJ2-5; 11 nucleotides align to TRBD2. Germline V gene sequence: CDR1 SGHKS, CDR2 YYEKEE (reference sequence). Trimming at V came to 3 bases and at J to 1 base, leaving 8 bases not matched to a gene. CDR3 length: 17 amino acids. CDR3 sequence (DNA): TGTGCCAGCAGCTCCCCGCCCGGGACTAGCGGCCAAGAGACCCAGTACTTC. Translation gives CASSSPPGTSGQETQYF.